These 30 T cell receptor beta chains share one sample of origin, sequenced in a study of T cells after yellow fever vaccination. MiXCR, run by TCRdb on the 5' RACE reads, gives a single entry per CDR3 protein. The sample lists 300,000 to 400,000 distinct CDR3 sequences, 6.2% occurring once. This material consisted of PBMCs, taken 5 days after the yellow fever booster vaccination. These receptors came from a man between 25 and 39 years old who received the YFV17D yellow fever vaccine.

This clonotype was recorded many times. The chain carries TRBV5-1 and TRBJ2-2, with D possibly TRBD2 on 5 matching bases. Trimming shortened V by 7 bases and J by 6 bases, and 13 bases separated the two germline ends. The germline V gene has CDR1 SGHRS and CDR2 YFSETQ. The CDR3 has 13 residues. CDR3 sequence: CASLEDRAGELFF. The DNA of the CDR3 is TGCGCCAGCCTGGAGGATAGGGCCGGGGAGCTGTTTTTT.

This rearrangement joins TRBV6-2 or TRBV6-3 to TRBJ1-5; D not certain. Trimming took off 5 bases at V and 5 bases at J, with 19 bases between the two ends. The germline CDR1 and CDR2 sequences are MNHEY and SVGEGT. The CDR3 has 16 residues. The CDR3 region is CASSRRSGSPYQPQHF. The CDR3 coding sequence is TGTGCCAGCAGTAGACGGAGTGGGAGCCCATATCAGCCCCAGCATTTT.

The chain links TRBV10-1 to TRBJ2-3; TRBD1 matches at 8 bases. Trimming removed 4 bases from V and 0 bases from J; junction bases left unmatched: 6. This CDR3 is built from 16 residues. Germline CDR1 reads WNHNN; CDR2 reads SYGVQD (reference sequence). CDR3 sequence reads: CASSARQGISTDTQYF. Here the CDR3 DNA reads TGCGCCAGCAGTGCACGACAGGGGATAAGCACAGATACGCAGTATTTT.

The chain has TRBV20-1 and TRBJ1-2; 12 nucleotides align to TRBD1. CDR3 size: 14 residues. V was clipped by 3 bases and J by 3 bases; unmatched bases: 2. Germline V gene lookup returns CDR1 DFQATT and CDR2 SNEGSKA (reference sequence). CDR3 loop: CSASGDRGHYGYTF. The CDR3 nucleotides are TGCAGTGCTAGCGGGGACAGGGGGCACTATGGCTACACCTTC.

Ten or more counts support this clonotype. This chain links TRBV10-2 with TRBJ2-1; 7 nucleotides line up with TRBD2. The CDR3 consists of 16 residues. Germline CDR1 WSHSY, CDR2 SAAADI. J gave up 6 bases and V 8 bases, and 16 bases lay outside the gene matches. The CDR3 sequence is CASFAGTTTTLNEQFF. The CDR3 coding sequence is TGCGCCAGCTTCGCCGGGACTACCACGACGCTCAATGAGCAGTTCTTC.

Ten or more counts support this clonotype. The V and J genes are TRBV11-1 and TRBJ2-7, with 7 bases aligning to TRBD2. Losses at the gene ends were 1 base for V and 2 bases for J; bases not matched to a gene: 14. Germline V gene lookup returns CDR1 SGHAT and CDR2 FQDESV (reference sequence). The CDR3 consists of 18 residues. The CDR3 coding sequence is TGTGCCAGCAGCTTAGTTGGGAGACCGGGGGGAACGGCCTACGAGCAGTACTTC. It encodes CASSLVGRPGGTAYEQYF.

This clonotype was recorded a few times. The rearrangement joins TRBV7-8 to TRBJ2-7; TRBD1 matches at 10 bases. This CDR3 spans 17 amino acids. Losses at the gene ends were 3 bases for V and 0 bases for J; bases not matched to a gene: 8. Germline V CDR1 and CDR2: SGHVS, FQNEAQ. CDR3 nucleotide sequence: TGTGCCAGCAGCTTGACGACAGGGGGCCAATTCTCCTACGAGCAGTACTTC. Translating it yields CASSLTTGGQFSYEQYF. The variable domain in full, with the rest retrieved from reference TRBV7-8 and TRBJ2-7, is GAGVSQSPRYKVAKRGQDVALRCDPISGHVSLFWYQQALGQGPEFLTYFQNEAQLDKSGLPSDRFFAERPEGSVSTLKIQRTQQEDSAVYLCASSLTTGGQFSYEQYFGPGTRLTVT.

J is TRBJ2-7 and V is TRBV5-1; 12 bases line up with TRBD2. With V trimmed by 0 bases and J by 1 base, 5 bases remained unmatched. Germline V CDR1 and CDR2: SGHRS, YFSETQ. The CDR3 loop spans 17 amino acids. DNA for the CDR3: TGCGCCAGCAGCTTGGGACTAGCGGGAGCCCTATCCTACGAGCAGTACTTC. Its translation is CASSLGLAGALSYEQYF.

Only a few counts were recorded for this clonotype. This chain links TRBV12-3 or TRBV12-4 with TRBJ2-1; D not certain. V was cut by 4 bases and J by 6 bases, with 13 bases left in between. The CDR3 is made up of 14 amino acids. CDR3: CASSSKGPSNEQFF. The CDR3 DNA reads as TGTGCCAGCAGTTCTAAGGGTCCGAGCAATGAGCAGTTCTTC.

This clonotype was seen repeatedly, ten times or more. The CDR3 here is CASSFSGQETQYF. CDR3 bases: TGTGCCAGCAGCTTTAGCGGACAAGAGACCCAGTACTTC. The rearrangement joins TRBV12-3 or TRBV12-4 to TRBJ2-5; perhaps TRBD2 as D (6 bases). Trimming stripped 6 bases from V and 2 bases from J, with 10 bases between. CDR3 length: 13 amino acids.

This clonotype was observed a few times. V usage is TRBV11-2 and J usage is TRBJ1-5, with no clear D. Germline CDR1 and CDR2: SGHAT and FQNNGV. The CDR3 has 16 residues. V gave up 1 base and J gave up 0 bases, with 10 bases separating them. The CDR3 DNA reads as TGTGCCAGCAGCTTAGTAGACACAATTAGCAATCAGCCCCAGCATTTT. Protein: CASSLVDTISNQPQHF.

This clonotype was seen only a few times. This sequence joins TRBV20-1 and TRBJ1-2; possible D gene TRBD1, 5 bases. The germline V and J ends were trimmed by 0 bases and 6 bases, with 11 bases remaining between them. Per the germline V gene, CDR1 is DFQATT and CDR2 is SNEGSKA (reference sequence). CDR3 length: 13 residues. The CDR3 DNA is TGCAGTGCTAGAGATGCAGGGCTGAATGGCTACACCTTC. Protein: CSARDAGLNGYTF.

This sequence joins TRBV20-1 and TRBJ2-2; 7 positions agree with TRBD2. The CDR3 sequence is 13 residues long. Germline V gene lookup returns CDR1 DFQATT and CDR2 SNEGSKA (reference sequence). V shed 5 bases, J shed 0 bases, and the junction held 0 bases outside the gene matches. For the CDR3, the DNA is TGCAGTGCTGCGGGAGCGAACACCGGGGAGCTGTTTTTT. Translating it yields CSAAGANTGELFF.

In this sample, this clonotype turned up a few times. CDR3 amino acids: CASSSRTGGTGELFF. The CDR3 DNA reads TGTGCCAGCAGTTCTAGGACAGGGGGCACGGGGGAGCTGTTTTTT. This rearrangement joins TRBV28 to TRBJ2-2, with TRBD1 matching 11 bases. The CDR3 length is 15 residues. The V and J ends lost 4 bases and 8 bases, in that order; junction bases with no gene match: 6. CDR1 is MDHEN, CDR2 SYDVKM, per germline.

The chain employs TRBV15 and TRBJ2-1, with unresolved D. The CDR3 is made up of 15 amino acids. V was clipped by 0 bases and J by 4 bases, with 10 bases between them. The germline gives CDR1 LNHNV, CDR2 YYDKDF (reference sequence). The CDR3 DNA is TGTGCCACCAGCAGAGACATTCCTAGGTACAATGAGCAGTTCTTC. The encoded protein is CATSRDIPRYNEQFF.

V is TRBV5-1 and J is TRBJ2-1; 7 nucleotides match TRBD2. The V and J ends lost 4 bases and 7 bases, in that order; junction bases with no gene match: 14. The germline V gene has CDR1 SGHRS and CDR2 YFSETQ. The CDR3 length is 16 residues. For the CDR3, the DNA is TGCGCCAGCAGCCCCCCTAGCGGTACTTTTGGGAATGAGCAGTTCTTC. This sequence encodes CASSPPSGTFGNEQFF.

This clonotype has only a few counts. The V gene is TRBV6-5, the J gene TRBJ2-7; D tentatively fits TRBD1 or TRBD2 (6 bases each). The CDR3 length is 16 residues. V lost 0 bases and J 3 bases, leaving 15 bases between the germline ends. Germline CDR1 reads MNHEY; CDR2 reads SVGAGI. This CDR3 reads CASSYSAGGGHYEQYF. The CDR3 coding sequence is TGTGCCAGCAGTTACTCGGCGGGTGGGGGGCACTACGAGCAGTACTTC.

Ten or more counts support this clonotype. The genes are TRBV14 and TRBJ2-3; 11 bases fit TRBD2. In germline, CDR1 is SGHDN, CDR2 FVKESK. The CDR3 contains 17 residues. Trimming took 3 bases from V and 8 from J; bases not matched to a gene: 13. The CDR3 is CASSQQPTSGEKGTQYF. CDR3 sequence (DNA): TGTGCCAGCAGCCAGCAACCGACTAGCGGGGAGAAGGGTACGCAGTATTTT.

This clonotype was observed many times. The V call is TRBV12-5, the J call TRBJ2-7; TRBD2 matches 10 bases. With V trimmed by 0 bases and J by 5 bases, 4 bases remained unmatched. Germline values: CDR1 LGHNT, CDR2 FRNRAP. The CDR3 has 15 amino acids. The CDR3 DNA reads TGTGCTAGTGGTTTGGTACAGCTAGCGGGAGACGAGCAGTACTTC. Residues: CASGLVQLAGDEQYF. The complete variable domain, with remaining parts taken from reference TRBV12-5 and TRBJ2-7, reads DARVTQTPRHKVTEMGQEVTMRCQPILGHNTVFWYRQTMMQGLELLAYFRNRAPLDDSGMPKDRFSAEMPDATLATLKIQPSEPRDSAVYFCASGLVQLAGDEQYFGPGTRLTVT.

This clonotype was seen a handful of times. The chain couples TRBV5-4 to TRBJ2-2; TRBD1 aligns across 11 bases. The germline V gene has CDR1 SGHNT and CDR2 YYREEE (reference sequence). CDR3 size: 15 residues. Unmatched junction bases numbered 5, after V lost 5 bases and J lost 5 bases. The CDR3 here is CASSSGTGGTGELFF. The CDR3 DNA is TGTGCCAGCAGTTCCGGGACAGGGGGAACCGGGGAGCTGTTTTTT.

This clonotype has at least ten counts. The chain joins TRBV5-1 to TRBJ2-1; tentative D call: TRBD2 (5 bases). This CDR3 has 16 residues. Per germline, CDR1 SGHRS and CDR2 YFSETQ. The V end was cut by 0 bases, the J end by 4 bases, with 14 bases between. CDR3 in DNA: TGCGCCAGCAGCTTGGCCAGCGGTGGCGTGTACAATGAGCAGTTCTTC. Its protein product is CASSLASGGVYNEQFF.

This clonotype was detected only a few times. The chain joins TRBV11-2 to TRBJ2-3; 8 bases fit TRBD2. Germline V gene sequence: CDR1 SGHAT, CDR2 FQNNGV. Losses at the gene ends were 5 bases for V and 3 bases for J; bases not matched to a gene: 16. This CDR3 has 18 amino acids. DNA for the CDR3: TGTGCCAGCAGCCCCGGGACTGCGGGACTAGTTATAACAGATACGCAGTATTTT. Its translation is CASSPGTAGLVITDTQYF.

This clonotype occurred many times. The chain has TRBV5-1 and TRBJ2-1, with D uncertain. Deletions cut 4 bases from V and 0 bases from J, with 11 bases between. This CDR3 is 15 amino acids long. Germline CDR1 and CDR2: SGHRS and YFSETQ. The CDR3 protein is CASSAEPGSYNEQFF. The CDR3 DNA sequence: TGCGCCAGCAGCGCCGAGCCCGGCTCCTACAATGAGCAGTTCTTC.

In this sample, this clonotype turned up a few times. The CDR3 nucleotides read TGTGCCAGCAGTGATCTGCGGGAGGGCCTGGAGACCCAGTACTTC. This encodes CASSDLREGLETQYF. The genes are TRBV2 and TRBJ2-5; 9 nucleotides align to TRBD2. J lost 5 bases, V lost 3 bases, and 7 bases had no gene match. The CDR3 contains 15 residues. Germline V gene sequence: CDR1 SNHLY, CDR2 FYNNEI.

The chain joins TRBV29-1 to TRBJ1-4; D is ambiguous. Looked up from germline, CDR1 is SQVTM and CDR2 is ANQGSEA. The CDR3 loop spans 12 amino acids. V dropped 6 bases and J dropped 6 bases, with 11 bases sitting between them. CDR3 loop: CSVGRQDEKLFF. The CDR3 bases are TGCAGCGTCGGCAGGCAGGATGAAAAACTGTTTTTT. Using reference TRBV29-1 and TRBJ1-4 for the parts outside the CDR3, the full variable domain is SAVISQKPSRDICQRGTSLTIQCQVDSQVTMMFWYRQQPGQSLTLIATANQGSEATYESGFVIDKFPISRPNLTFSTLTVSNMSPEDSSIYLCSVGRQDEKLFFGSGTQLSVL.

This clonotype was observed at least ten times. The CDR3 here is CSPRDYTQYF. The CDR3 DNA reads TGCAGTCCGAGGGATTATACGCAGTATTTT. The chain has TRBV20-1 and TRBJ2-3; possibly TRBD2 for D (5 bases). Germline V gene lookup returns CDR1 DFQATT and CDR2 SNEGSKA (reference sequence). This CDR3 is 10 amino acids long. The V gene lost 8 bases and the J gene lost 7 bases, with 10 bases spanning the gap.

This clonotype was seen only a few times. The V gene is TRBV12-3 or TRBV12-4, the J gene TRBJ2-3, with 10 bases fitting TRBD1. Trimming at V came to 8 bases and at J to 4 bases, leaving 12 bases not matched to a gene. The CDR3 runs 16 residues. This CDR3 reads CASVGEPTGGADTQYF. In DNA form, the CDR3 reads TGTGCCAGCGTAGGAGAGCCGACAGGGGGCGCAGATACGCAGTATTTT.

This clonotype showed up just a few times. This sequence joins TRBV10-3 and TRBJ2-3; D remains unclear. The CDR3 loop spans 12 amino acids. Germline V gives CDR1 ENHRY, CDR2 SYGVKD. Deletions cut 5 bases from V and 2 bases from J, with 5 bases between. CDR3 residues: CAISFSTDTQYF. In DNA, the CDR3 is TGTGCCATCAGTTTCTCCACAGATACGCAGTATTTT.

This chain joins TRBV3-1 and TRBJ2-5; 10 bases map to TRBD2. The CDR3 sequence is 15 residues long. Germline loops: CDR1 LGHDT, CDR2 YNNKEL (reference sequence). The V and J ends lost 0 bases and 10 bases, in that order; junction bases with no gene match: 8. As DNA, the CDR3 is TGTGCCAGCAGCCAAGACGGCCTAGCGGGAGTGAGCCAGTACTTC. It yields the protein CASSQDGLAGVSQYF.

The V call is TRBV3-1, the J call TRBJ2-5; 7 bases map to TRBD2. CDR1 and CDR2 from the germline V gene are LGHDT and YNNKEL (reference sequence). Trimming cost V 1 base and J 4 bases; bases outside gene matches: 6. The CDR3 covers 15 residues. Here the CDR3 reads CASSQGLIAGETQYF. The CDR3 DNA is TGTGCCAGCAGCCAAGGTTTGATAGCGGGAGAGACCCAGTACTTC.